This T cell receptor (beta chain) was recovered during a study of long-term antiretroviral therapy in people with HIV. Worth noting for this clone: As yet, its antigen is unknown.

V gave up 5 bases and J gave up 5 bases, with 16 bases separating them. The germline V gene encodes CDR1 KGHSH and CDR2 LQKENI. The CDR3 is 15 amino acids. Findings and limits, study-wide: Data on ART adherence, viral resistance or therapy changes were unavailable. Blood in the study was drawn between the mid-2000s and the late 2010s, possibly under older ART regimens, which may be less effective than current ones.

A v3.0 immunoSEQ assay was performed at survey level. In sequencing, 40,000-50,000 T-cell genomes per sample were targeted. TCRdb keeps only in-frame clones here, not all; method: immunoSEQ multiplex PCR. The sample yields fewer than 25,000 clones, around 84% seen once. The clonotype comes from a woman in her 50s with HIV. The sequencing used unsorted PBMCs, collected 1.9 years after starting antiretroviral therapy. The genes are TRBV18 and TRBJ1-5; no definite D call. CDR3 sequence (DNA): TGTGCCAGCTCAGGCGGGCTAGGGCCCGATCAGCCCCAGCATTTT. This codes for CASSGGLGPDQPQHF. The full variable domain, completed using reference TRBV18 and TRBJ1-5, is NAGVMQNPRHLVRRRGQEARLRCSPMKGHSHVYWYRQLPEEGLKFMVYLQKENIIDESGMPKERFSAEFPKEGPSILRIQQVVRGDSAAYFCASSGGLGPDQPQHFGDGTRLSIL.